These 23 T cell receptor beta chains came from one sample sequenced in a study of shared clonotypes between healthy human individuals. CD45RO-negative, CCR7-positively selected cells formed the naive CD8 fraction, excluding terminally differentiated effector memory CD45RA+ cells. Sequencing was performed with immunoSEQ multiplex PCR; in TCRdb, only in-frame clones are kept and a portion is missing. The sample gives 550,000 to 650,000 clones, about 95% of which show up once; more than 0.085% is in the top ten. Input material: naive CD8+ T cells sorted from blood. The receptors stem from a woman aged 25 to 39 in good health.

The CDR3 nucleotides are TGTGCCAGCAGCTTAGGGGGAGACGAGCAGTACTTC. Residues: CASSLGGDEQYF. V usage is TRBV7-9 and J usage is TRBJ2-7; D might be TRBD2 (5 bases). V was cut by 1 base and J by 5 bases, with 6 bases left in between. Germline values: CDR1 SEHNR, CDR2 FQNEAQ (reference sequence). CDR3 length equals 12 residues.

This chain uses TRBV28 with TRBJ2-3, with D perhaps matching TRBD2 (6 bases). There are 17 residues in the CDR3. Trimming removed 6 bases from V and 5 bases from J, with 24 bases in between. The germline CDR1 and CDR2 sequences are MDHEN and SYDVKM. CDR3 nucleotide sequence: TGTGCCAGCAGCTCAACTCGCGGGGCCACGGAGGTAGATACGCAGTATTTT. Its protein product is CASSSTRGATEVDTQYF.

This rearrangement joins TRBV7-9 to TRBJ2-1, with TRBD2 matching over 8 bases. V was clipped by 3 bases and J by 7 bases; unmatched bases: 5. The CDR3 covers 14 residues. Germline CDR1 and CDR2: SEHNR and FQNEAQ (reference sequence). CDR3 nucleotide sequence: TGTGCCAGCAGCTTCCATTCTAGCGGGAATGAGCAGTTCTTC. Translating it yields CASSFHSSGNEQFF.

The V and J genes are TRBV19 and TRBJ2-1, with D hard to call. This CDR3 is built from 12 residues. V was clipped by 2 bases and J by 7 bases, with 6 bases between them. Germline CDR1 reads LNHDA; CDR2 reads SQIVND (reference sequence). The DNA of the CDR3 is TGTGCCAGTAGTATATGGGGAAATGAGCAGTTCTTC. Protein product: CASSIWGNEQFF.

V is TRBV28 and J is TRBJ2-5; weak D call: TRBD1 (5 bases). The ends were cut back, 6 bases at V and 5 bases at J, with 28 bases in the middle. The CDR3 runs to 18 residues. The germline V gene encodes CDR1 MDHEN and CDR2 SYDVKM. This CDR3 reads CASSTFSLRRRKGETQYF. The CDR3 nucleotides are TGTGCCAGCAGCACCTTTTCCCTCCGCCGCCGAAAGGGGGAGACCCAGTACTTC.

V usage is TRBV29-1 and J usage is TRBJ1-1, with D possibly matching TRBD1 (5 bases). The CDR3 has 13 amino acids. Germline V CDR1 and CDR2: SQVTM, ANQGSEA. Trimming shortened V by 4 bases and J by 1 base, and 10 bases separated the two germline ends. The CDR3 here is CSVVGRGNTEAFF. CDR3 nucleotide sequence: TGCAGCGTTGTGGGGCGGGGGAACACTGAAGCTTTCTTT.

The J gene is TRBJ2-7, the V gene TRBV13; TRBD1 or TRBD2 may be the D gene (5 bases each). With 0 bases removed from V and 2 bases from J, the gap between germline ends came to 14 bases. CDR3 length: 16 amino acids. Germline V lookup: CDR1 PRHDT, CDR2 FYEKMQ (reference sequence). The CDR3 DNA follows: TGTGCCAGCAGCTTAGGCCTTGGGACCCATACCTACGAGCAGTACTTC. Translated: CASSLGLGTHTYEQYF.

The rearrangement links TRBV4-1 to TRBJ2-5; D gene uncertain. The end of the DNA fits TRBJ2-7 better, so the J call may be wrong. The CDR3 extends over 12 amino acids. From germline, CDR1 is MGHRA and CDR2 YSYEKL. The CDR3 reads CASSQPDYEQYF. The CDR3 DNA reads TGCGCCAGCAGCCAACCCGATTACGAGCAGTACTTC.

CDR3 sequence: CAWSRPAGGYEQYF. For the CDR3, the DNA is TGTGCCTGGAGTCGTCCAGCGGGAGGGTACGAGCAGTACTTC. This chain links TRBV30 with TRBJ2-7; 10 bases fit TRBD2. The germline V gene encodes CDR1 GTSNPN and CDR2 SVGIG (reference sequence). J gave up 4 bases and V 2 bases, and 5 bases lay outside the gene matches. The CDR3 loop spans 14 amino acids.

CDR3 nucleotides: TGCGCCAGCAGCCAAGTTTTAGTACCCTGGGACTCCTACGAGCAGTACTTC. Residues: CASSQVLVPWDSYEQYF. The J gene is TRBJ2-7, the V gene TRBV4-1; D uncertain. In germline, CDR1 is MGHRA, CDR2 YSYEKL. This CDR3 contains 17 residues. Trimming stripped 1 base from V and 0 bases from J, with 16 bases between.

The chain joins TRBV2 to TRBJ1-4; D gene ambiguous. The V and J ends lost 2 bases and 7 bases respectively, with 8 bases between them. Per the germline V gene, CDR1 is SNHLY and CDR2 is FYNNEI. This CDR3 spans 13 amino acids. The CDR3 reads CASSEWQTEKLFF. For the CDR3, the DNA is TGTGCCAGCAGTGAATGGCAGACTGAAAAACTGTTTTTT.

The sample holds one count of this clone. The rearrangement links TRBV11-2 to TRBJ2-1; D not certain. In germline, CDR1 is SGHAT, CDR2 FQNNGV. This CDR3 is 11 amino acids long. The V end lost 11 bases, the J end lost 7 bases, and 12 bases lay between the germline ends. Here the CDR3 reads CAGDVGNEQFF. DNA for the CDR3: TGTGCCGGTGATGTGGGAAATGAGCAGTTCTTC.

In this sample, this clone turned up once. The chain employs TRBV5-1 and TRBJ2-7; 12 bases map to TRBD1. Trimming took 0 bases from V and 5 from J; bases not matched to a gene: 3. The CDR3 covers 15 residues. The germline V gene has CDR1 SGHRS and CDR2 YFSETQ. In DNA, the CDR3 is TGCGCCAGCAGCTTGGAGGGGACAGGGGGCGACGAGCAGTACTTC. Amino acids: CASSLEGTGGDEQYF.

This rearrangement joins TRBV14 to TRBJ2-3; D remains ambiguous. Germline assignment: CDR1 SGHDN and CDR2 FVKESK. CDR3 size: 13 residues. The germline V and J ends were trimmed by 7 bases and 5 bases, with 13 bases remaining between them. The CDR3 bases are TGTGCCAGCACCGCTACGCTACGAGATACGCAGTATTTT. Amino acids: CASTATLRDTQYF. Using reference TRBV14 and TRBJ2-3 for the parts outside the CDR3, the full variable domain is EAGVTQFPSHSVIEKGQTVTLRCDPISGHDNLYWYRRVMGKEIKFLLHFVKESKQDESGMPNNRFLAERTGGTYSTLKVQPAELEDSGVYFCASTATLRDTQYFGPGTRLTVL.

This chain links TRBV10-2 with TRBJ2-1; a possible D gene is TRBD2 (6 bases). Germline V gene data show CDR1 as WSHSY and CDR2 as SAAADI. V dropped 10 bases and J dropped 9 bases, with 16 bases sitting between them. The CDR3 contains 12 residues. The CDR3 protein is CATRVEGTEQFF. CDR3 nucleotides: TGCGCCACCCGTGTGGAGGGGACTGAGCAGTTCTTC.

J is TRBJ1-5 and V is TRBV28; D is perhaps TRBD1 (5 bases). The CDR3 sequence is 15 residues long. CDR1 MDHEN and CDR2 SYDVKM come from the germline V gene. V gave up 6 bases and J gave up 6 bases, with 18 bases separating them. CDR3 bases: TGTGCCAGCAGCCATAAAGGGGATCCAAGTCAGCCCCAGCATTTT. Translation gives CASSHKGDPSQPQHF. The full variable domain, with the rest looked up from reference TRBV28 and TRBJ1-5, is DVKVTQSSRYLVKRTGEKVFLECVQDMDHENMFWYRQDPGLGLRLIYFSYDVKMKEKGDIPEGYSVSREKKERFSLILESASTNQTSMYLCASSHKGDPSQPQHFGDGTRLSIL.

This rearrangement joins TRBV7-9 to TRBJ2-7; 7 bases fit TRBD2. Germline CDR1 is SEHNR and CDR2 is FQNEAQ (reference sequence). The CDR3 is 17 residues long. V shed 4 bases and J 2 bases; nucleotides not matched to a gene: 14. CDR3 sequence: CASSSNRGVTTTYEQYF. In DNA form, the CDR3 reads TGTGCCAGCAGCTCGAATCGGGGGGTCACTACAACCTACGAGCAGTACTTC.

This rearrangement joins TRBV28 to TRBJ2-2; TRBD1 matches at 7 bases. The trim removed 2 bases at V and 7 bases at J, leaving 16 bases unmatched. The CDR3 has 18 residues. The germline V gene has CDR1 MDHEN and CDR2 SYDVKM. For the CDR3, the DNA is TGTGCCAGCAGTTTAGATAGACAGGGCCAGGAGGTGTACGGGGAGCTGTTTTTT. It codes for CASSLDRQGQEVYGELFF.

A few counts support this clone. The CDR3 DNA reads as TGTGCCAGCAGTTTATACCGGAGTCTCAATCAGCCCCAGCATTTT. As protein: CASSLYRSLNQPQHF. This chain links TRBV28 with TRBJ1-5, with unresolved D. The CDR3 covers 15 residues. Germline V CDR1 and CDR2: MDHEN, SYDVKM. Trimming pared 1 base from V and 3 bases from J, leaving 10 bases between.

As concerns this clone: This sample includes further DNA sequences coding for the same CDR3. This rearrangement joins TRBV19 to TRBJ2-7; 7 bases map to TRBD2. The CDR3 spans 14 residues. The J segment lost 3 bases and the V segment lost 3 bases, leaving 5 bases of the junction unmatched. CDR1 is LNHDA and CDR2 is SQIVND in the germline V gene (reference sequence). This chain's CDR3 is CASSISGGGYEQYF. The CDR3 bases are TGTGCCAGTAGTATCTCGGGGGGAGGCTACGAGCAGTACTTC.

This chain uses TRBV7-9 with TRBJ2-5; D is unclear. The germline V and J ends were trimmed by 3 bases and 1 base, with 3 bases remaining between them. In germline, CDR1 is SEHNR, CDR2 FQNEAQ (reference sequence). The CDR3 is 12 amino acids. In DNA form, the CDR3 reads TGTGCCAGCAGCTTTTTCCAAGAGACCCAGTACTTC. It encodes CASSFFQETQYF.

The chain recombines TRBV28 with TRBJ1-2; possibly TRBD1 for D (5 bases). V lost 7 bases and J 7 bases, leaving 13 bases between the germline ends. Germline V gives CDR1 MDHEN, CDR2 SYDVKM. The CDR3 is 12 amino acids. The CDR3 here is CASTRGAGGYTF. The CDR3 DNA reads TGTGCCAGCACCCGGGGCGCCGGTGGCTACACCTTC.

The CDR3 region has the DNA TGTGCCAGCAGCTTAGACGCAGGGATCGAGCAGTACTTC. The encoded protein is CASSLDAGIEQYF. The chain couples TRBV11-2 to TRBJ2-7; the D gene is possibly TRBD1 (5 bases). V was cut by 0 bases and J by 6 bases, with 9 bases left in between. The CDR3 is 13 residues long. Germline lookup yields CDR1 SGHAT and CDR2 FQNNGV. The variable domain in full, completed from reference TRBV11-2 and TRBJ2-7, reads EAGVAQSPRYKIIEKRQSVAFWCNPISGHATLYWYQQILGQGPKLLIQFQNNGVVDDSQLPKDRFSAERLKGVDSTLKIQPAKLEDSAVYLCASSLDAGIEQYFGPGTRLTVT.